A selection of T cell receptor beta chains follows, all from one sample in a study of cytomegalovirus exposure and HLA in healthy donors. The repertoire was sequenced with immunoSEQ multiplex PCR; TCRdb's copy has only in-frame clones and lacks some. The sample yields 150,000 to 200,000 clones, over 75% seen once. The sample consisted of PBMCs. All receptors derive from a woman aged 30 to 39 in good health and CMV-seronegative. Both conserved end residues are part of each CDR3. D genes are given only for firm matches. Size values are once, few and many counts, or a class for expanded clones, and some rows have none.

TRBD2 TRBJ2-2 - TRBV30 CAWRNLAGPNTGELFF TGTGCCTGGAGGAATCTAGCGGGGCCGAACACCGGGGAGCTGTTTTTT
- TRBJ2-5 - TRBV18 CASSPEGEGESETQYF TGTGCCAGCTCACCAGAAGGAGAAGGGGAAAGTGAGACCCAGTACTTC
- TRBJ1-1 - TRBV7-2 CASSLVGGSNTEAFF TGTGCCAGCAGCTTAGTAGGGGGATCGAACACTGAAGCTTTCTTT
- TRBJ2-5 - TRBV9 CASSVDRGETQYF TGTGCCAGCAGCGTAGATCGGGGAGAGACCCAGTACTTC
- TRBJ1-1 once TRBV18 CASSPNTNTEAFF TGTGCCAGCTCACCGAACACGAACACTGAAGCTTTCTTT
- TRBJ2-2 - TRBV30 CAAQGSNTGELFF TGTGCCGCACAGGGTTCGAACACCGGGGAGCTGTTTTTT
- TRBJ1-4 - TRBV27 CASSLNRASNEKLFF TGTGCCAGCAGTTTGAACAGGGCTTCTAATGAAAAACTGTTTTTT
- TRBJ2-7 - TRBV7-9 CASSYEAYEQYF TGTGCCAGCAGCTACGAGGCCTACGAGCAGTACTTC
TRBD1 TRBJ1-5 - TRBV6-1 CAPTGCQPQHF TGTGCGCCGACAGGGTGTCAGCCCCAGCATTTT
TRBD2 TRBJ2-1 few TRBV30 CAWEWLAGNEQFF TGTGCCTGGGAATGGCTAGCGGGGAACGAGCAGTTCTTC
- TRBJ2-1 once TRBV9 CASSVEGTLNNEQFF TGTGCCAGCAGCGTCGAGGGGACATTAAACAATGAGCAGTTCTTC
- TRBJ2-7 - TRBV6-1 CASSELNEQYF TGTGCCAGCAGTGAATTGAACGAGCAGTACTTC
- TRBJ1-1 - TRBV7-8 CASSFEQGMNTEAFF TGTGCCAGCAGCTTTGAACAGGGAATGAACACTGAAGCTTTCTTT
- TRBJ1-4 - TRBV19 CASSMNGGNNEKLFF TGTGCCAGTAGTATGAATGGCGGCAATAATGAAAAACTGTTTTTT
- TRBJ2-3 few TRBV30 CAWSQGSTDTQYF TGTGCCTGGAGTCAGGGAAGCACAGATACGCAGTATTTT
- TRBJ2-7 - TRBV5-5 CASSWDFGYEQYF TGTGCCAGCAGCTGGGACTTTGGCTACGAGCAGTACTTC
- TRBJ1-2 - TRBV4-2 CASSRANQGNYGYPF TGTGCCAGCAGCCGAGCCAATCAGGGGAACTATGGCTACCCCTTC
- TRBJ2-2 - TRBV5-6 CASTLGPGLSTGELFF TGTGCCAGCACCCTGGGGCCAGGGTTAAGCACCGGGGAGCTGTTTTTT